One and the same sample provided the 20 T cell receptor beta chains below, sequenced in a study of response to subunit inactivated influenza vaccine. TCRdb redid the calling of the RT-PCR reads with MiXCR, one entry per CDR3 protein. Of 500,000 to 700,000 distinct CDR3 sequences listed, under 30% are singletons. These data are also associated with another study on T cells expressing NK-cell markers. As that report states: 5'RACE template switching with UMIs produced the TCR beta cDNA.

The sample in question was CD4+ T cells sorted from PBMCs, obtained 11 to 12 days after vaccination. The receptors here all came from a man aged 50-59 years who received an inactivated influenza vaccine.

This clonotype was counted between two and nine times. This sequence joins TRBV7-9 and TRBJ2-1; a weak D match, TRBD1 (6 bases). This CDR3 is built from 14 residues. The V gene lost 8 bases and the J gene lost 7 bases, with 18 bases spanning the gap. Germline CDR1 SEHNR, CDR2 FQNEAQ (reference sequence). This chain's CDR3 is CASHGQSGYNEQFF. In nucleotides, the CDR3 is TGTGCCAGCCATGGACAGTCTGGTTATAATGAGCAGTTCTTC.

This chain joins TRBV20-1 and TRBJ2-1, with D possibly matching TRBD1 (6 bases). V dropped 5 bases and J dropped 0 bases, with 14 bases sitting between them. From germline, CDR1 is DFQATT and CDR2 SNEGSKA (reference sequence). The CDR3 consists of 15 residues. CDR3 sequence: CSASEEGVSYNEQFF. The CDR3 DNA follows: TGCAGTGCTTCCGAAGAGGGGGTCTCCTACAATGAGCAGTTCTTC.

V gene TRBV9 combines with J gene TRBJ1-4; D is possibly TRBD1 (5 bases). This CDR3 comprises 16 residues. Germline values: CDR1 SGDLS, CDR2 YYNGEE. V was clipped by 1 base and J by 3 bases, with 13 bases between them. CDR3 loop: CASSVQPRAPNEKLFF. The CDR3 DNA reads as TGTGCCAGCAGCGTACAACCCAGGGCACCTAATGAAAAACTGTTTTTT.

J is TRBJ2-5 and V is TRBV24-1, with TRBD2 as a possible D gene (5 bases). The germline V gene has CDR1 KGHDR and CDR2 SFDVKD. This CDR3 comprises 14 residues. Trimming pared 3 bases from V and 5 bases from J, leaving 12 bases between. This CDR3 is CATSDPRRTETQYF. CDR3 DNA sequence: TGTGCCACCAGTGATCCTCGGAGGACTGAGACCCAGTACTTC.

There are a few counts of this clonotype. This chain uses TRBV15 with TRBJ2-7, with a weak D call TRBD1 (5 bases). The germline V and J ends were trimmed by 0 bases and 6 bases, with 12 bases remaining between them. This CDR3 spans 14 amino acids. The germline V gene has CDR1 LNHNV and CDR2 YYDKDF (reference sequence). The CDR3 reads CATSRDKGIFEQYF. In DNA, the CDR3 is TGTGCCACCAGCAGAGATAAGGGGATCTTCGAGCAGTACTTC.

The J gene is TRBJ2-1, the V gene TRBV7-8; the D is unclear. The V end was cut by 3 bases, the J end by 0 bases, with 9 bases between. Germline lookup yields CDR1 SGHVS and CDR2 FQNEAQ. The length of the CDR3 is 15 residues. The CDR3 reads CASSLRENSYNEQFF. The CDR3 DNA follows: TGTGCCAGCAGCTTGCGAGAAAACTCCTACAATGAGCAGTTCTTC.

This chain joins TRBV2 and TRBJ2-7; D may be TRBD1 (6 bases). Trimming took 6 bases from V and 6 from J, leaving 15 bases between them. CDR1 is SNHLY, CDR2 FYNNEI, per germline. The CDR3 length is 13 residues. The CDR3 sequence: CASRGLQGSEQYF. In DNA form, the CDR3 reads TGTGCCAGCAGGGGTTTACAGGGTTCCGAGCAGTACTTC.

The chain employs TRBV18 and TRBJ2-1; possibly TRBD2 for D (5 bases). The CDR3 contains 14 residues. V gave up 3 bases and J gave up 2 bases, with 8 bases separating them. CDR1 is KGHSH, CDR2 LQKENI, per germline. The CDR3 DNA follows: TGTGCCAGCTCACCGGGGAGAACCTACAATGAGCAGTTCTTC. It encodes CASSPGRTYNEQFF.

This clonotype has just a few counts. The V call is TRBV7-2, the J call TRBJ2-1; either TRBD1 or TRBD2 may fit D (6 bases each). Per germline, CDR1 SGHTA and CDR2 FQGNSA. The CDR3 has 15 amino acids. V lost 0 bases and J 6 bases, leaving 12 bases between the germline ends. CDR3 in amino acids: CASSLAGGHPNEQFF. As DNA, the CDR3 is TGTGCCAGCAGCTTAGCGGGGGGACACCCCAATGAGCAGTTCTTC.

The V gene is TRBV11-2, the J gene TRBJ2-5; the D gene could be TRBD1 or TRBD2 (6 bases each). V dropped 2 bases and J dropped 5 bases, with 12 bases sitting between them. CDR1 and CDR2 (germline): SGHAT, FQNNGV. The CDR3 loop spans 14 amino acids. The CDR3 DNA follows: TGTGCCAGCAGCTTACTCTCCGGGGGCGAGACCCAGTACTTC. It translates to CASSLLSGGETQYF. Full variable domain (missing parts from reference TRBV11-2 and TRBJ2-5): EAGVAQSPRYKIIEKRQSVAFWCNPISGHATLYWYQQILGQGPKLLIQFQNNGVVDDSQLPKDRFSAERLKGVDSTLKIQPAKLEDSAVYLCASSLLSGGETQYFGPGTRLLVL.

This clonotype was seen more than once but under ten times. V gene TRBV7-8 combines with J gene TRBJ1-2, with D perhaps matching TRBD1 (5 bases). The germline CDR1 and CDR2 sequences are SGHVS and FQNEAQ. The V end lost 5 bases, the J end lost 9 bases, and 19 bases lay between the germline ends. The CDR3 loop spans 14 amino acids. The CDR3 sequence: CASSQDTRGFRYTF. The CDR3 DNA is TGTGCCAGCAGCCAGGACACGCGAGGCTTCCGCTACACCTTC.

The chain couples TRBV20-1 to TRBJ1-4; D perhaps matches TRBD1 (6 bases). Germline lookup yields CDR1 DFQATT and CDR2 SNEGSKA (reference sequence). The V end was cut by 5 bases, the J end by 8 bases, with 21 bases between. The CDR3 is made up of 15 amino acids. CDR3 sequence (DNA): TGCAGTGCTCCCAATTGGGGCAGGGGCGAGGAAAAACTGTTTTTT. Translation: CSAPNWGRGEEKLFF.

This clonotype was counted a few times. The chain has TRBV12-3 or TRBV12-4 and TRBJ2-1, with TRBD1 identical over 7 bases. This CDR3 comprises 15 residues. V shed 3 bases, J shed 3 bases, and the junction held 5 bases outside the gene matches. The CDR3 coding sequence is TGTGCCAGCAGTTTTCAGGGGGACCGCTACAATGAGCAGTTCTTC. Amino acid sequence: CASSFQGDRYNEQFF.

This clonotype has more than one count but fewer than ten. The chain joins TRBV29-1 to TRBJ2-5; 8 nucleotides align to TRBD2. The CDR3 runs 13 residues. V lost 3 bases to trimming and J lost 7 bases; unmatched junction nucleotides: 7. From germline, CDR1 is SQVTM and CDR2 ANQGSEA. Written as DNA, the CDR3 is TGCAGCGTTGAGGAACCACGGGGGGGGACCCAGTACTTC. Amino acids: CSVEEPRGGTQYF.

This clonotype was observed a few times. The chain has TRBV7-9 and TRBJ2-3, with 8 bases lining up with TRBD2. There are 14 residues in the CDR3. Germline assignment: CDR1 SEHNR and CDR2 FQNEAQ (reference sequence). The junction had 8 bases not matched to a gene; V was cut back by 7 bases and J by 5 bases. The CDR3 loop is CASIPSGSLDTQYF. The CDR3 DNA reads TGTGCCAGCATCCCGAGCGGGAGCTTAGATACGCAGTATTTT.

This chain connects TRBV6-2 or TRBV6-3 to TRBJ1-5; no clear D. The ends were cut back, 4 bases at V and 4 bases at J, with 8 bases in the middle. The germline CDR1 and CDR2 sequences are MNHEY and SVGEGT. The CDR3 runs to 13 residues. This CDR3 is CASSWRENQPQHF. The CDR3 bases are TGTGCCAGCAGTTGGAGAGAAAATCAGCCCCAGCATTTT.

This clonotype has a handful of counts. This chain uses TRBV5-1 with TRBJ2-1; maybe TRBD2 (6 bases). The germline V and J ends were trimmed by 4 bases and 4 bases, with 18 bases remaining between them. The germline V gene encodes CDR1 SGHRS and CDR2 YFSETQ. The CDR3 contains 16 residues. This CDR3 reads CASSRSNPGLYNEQFF. The DNA for the CDR3 is TGCGCCAGCAGCCGCTCAAATCCGGGACTTTACAATGAGCAGTTCTTC.

This clonotype has just a few counts. This rearrangement joins TRBV12-5 to TRBJ2-5, with D maybe TRBD1 (5 bases). The CDR3 has 13 residues. Trimming removed 6 bases from V and 0 bases from J, with 8 bases in between. The germline CDR1 and CDR2 sequences are LGHNT and FRNRAP. The CDR3 protein is CASGQDNQETQYF. The CDR3 nucleotides read TGTGCTAGTGGGCAGGACAACCAAGAGACCCAGTACTTC.

As regards this clonotype: The junction departs from germline at one end; a sequencing error may be responsible. This sequence joins TRBV3-1 and TRBJ1-2; 8 bases align to TRBD1. The CDR3 loop spans 13 amino acids. The germline V gene encodes CDR1 LGHDT and CDR2 YNNKEL (reference sequence). The CDR3 region is CASSRSERTGPYF. CDR3 nucleotides: TGTGCCAGCAGTCGATCTGAACGGACAGGGCCGTACTTC.

The chain combines TRBV20-1 with TRBJ2-3; TRBD2 aligns across 15 bases. The CDR3 is 16 amino acids. CDR1 DFQATT and CDR2 SNEGSKA come from the germline V gene (reference sequence). V was clipped by 6 bases and J by 5 bases; unmatched bases: 9. In DNA form, the CDR3 reads TGCAGTGCCAGACGGACTAGCGGGGGGGCCGTAGATACGCAGTATTTT. Translation gives CSARRTSGGAVDTQYF.